One T cell receptor beta chain is described in this entry. The CDR3 extends over 14 amino acids. Germline CDR1 is MNHEY and CDR2 is SMNVEV (reference sequence). V gave up 7 bases and J gave up 0 bases, with 7 bases separating them. Using immunoSEQ multiplex PCR, the repertoire was profiled, and TCRdb retains in-frame clones only, with some absent. The sample consists of about 110,000 clones, about 89% of them appearing once. These data belong to a study of T cell changes during pregnancy in multiple sclerosis. The clonotype was recovered from a female donor with multiple sclerosis, enrolled in a pregnancy study. The chain is built from TRBV27 and TRBJ1-6; D gene uncertain. Specimen: peripheral blood, collected after pregnancy. CDR3 protein: CASTRSSYNSPLHF. The CDR3 region has the DNA TGTGCCAGCACCCGGAGCTCCTATAATTCACCCCTCCACTTT.